The 9 T cell receptor beta chains given below trace back to one sample, sequenced in a study of T cells after yellow fever vaccination. TCRdb re-called the 5' RACE reads with MiXCR, one entry per CDR3 protein. The table has about 310,000 distinct CDR3 sequences, about 3.5% seen once; the top ten hold 20% to 25%. Sequenced material: PBMCs, taken on the day of the yellow fever booster vaccination. The receptor set was obtained from a man between 18 and 35 years old who received the YFV17D yellow fever vaccine.

This clonotype has only a few counts. J is TRBJ1-1 and V is TRBV2; D gene ambiguous. Trimming shortened V by 8 bases and J by 2 bases, and 12 bases separated the two germline ends. Germline V gives CDR1 SNHLY, CDR2 FYNNEI. The CDR3 totals 13 residues. Here the CDR3 DNA reads TGTGCCAGCCTCTTGGCCTTAAACACTGAAGCTTTCTTT. Protein product: CASLLALNTEAFF.

The chain uses TRBV27 and TRBJ2-6, with D perhaps matching TRBD2 (6 bases). This CDR3 is built from 15 residues. Between the trimmed V and J ends, which lost 6 bases and 4 bases, there was a span of 13 bases. CDR1 and CDR2 from the germline V gene are MNHEY and SMNVEV (reference sequence). CDR3 residues: CASRGGEAGANVLTF. CDR3 nucleotide sequence: TGTGCCAGCAGAGGCGGGGAAGCAGGGGCCAACGTCCTGACTTTC.

There are many counts of this clonotype. In nucleotides, the CDR3 is TGTGCCAGCAGTTCGCTGGACACCTCTGGGGCCAACGTCCTGACTTTC. Translation gives CASSSLDTSGANVLTF. The chain employs TRBV6-5 and TRBJ2-6; a weak D match, TRBD1 (5 bases). Germline V gives CDR1 MNHEY, CDR2 SVGAGI. Trimming left V 4 bases short and J 0 bases short, with 10 bases between. This CDR3 comprises 16 residues.

This clonotype has a count of ten or more. The chain combines TRBV7-2 with TRBJ2-4, with D possibly matching TRBD1 (6 bases). CDR1 is SGHTA, CDR2 FQGNSA, per germline. The CDR3 runs 16 residues. Trimming shortened V by 3 bases and J by 0 bases, and 12 bases separated the two germline ends. The chain's CDR3 is CASSFPPGVAKNIQYF. CDR3 bases: TGTGCCAGCAGCTTCCCGCCAGGGGTAGCCAAAAACATTCAGTACTTC.

This clonotype was seen at least ten times. The rearrangement links TRBV7-2 to TRBJ1-2, with D uncertain. V dropped 5 bases and J dropped 4 bases, with 11 bases sitting between them. The length of the CDR3 is 13 residues. CDR1 and CDR2 from the germline V gene are SGHTA and FQGNSA. The CDR3 protein is CASSPYTLYGYTF. The DNA of the CDR3 is TGTGCCAGCAGCCCGTACACTCTCTATGGCTACACCTTC.

This clonotype has only a few counts. The J gene is TRBJ1-2, the V gene TRBV5-1; D call uncertain. The CDR3 length is 14 residues. V lost 0 bases to trimming and J lost 4 bases, with 10 bases between them. CDR1 SGHRS and CDR2 YFSETQ come from the germline V gene. This chain's CDR3 is CASSLGSSLYGYTF. CDR3 in DNA: TGCGCCAGCAGCTTGGGGTCCTCCCTCTATGGCTACACCTTC.

This chain links TRBV10-1 with TRBJ2-7; TRBD1 matches at 7 bases. V was pared by 6 bases and J by 4 bases, with 12 bases of the junction left unmatched. Germline-derived CDR1 and CDR2 are WNHNN and SYGVQD (reference sequence). This CDR3 is built from 15 residues. This chain's CDR3 is CASSPRQGIGYEQYF. In DNA form, the CDR3 reads TGCGCCAGCAGCCCCAGACAGGGAATTGGGTACGAGCAGTACTTC.

This clonotype came up a few times. The chain joins TRBV3-1 to TRBJ2-1; D possibly uses TRBD1 or TRBD2 (6 bases each). Between the trimmed V and J ends, which lost 5 bases and 2 bases, there was a span of 22 bases. This CDR3 is 18 amino acids long. Germline CDR1 is LGHDT and CDR2 is YNNKEL (reference sequence). The CDR3: CASSYPRTGGLAYNEQFF. Here the CDR3 DNA reads TGTGCCAGCAGCTACCCCCGGACTGGGGGGCTAGCCTACAATGAGCAGTTCTTC.

For this clonotype: At one end, the junction sequence differs from germline, possibly due to a read error. The J gene is TRBJ1-5, the V gene TRBV20-1; possibly TRBD1 for D (5 bases). Germline V gene sequence: CDR1 DFQATT, CDR2 SNEGSKA (reference sequence). There are 13 residues in the CDR3. CDR3 DNA: TGCAGTGCCGTCGGCGGGGGGGGTCAGACCCAGCATTTT. It codes for CSAVGGGGQTQHF.